This T cell receptor beta chain was captured by sequencing in a study of technical replicates of blood from several donors. Using immunoSEQ multiplex PCR, the repertoire was profiled, and TCRdb retains in-frame clones only, with some absent. Found here are about 72,000 clones, roughly 95% of them singletons; the top ten hold 0.24%. The germline V and J ends were trimmed by 4 bases and 2 bases, with 11 bases remaining between them. This CDR3 contains 14 residues. Germline lookup yields CDR1 SGDLS and CDR2 YYNGEE. V is TRBV9 and J is TRBJ2-3, with D perhaps TRBD2 (5 bases). Material for sequencing was T cells isolated from PBMCs. The TCR originated in a human donor in good health. The DNA for the CDR3 is TGTGCCAGCAGCCCTTCGGGGTTCACAGATACGCAGTATTTT. Residues: CASSPSGFTDTQYF. Full variable domain (rest looked up from reference TRBV9 and TRBJ2-3): DSGVTQTPKHLITATGQRVTLRCSPRSGDLSVYWYQQSLDQGLQFLIQYYNGEERAKGNILERFSAQQFPDLHSELNLSSLELGDSALYFCASSPSGFTDTQYFGPGTRLTVL.